Sequencing of this T cell receptor (beta chain) was carried out in a study of T cells of healthy individuals. TCRdb re-called the 5' RACE reads through MiXCR, storing one row per CDR3 protein. The sample has about 100,000 distinct CDR3 sequences; approximately 15% are singletons. The CDR3 is made up of 17 amino acids. Between the trimmed V and J ends, which lost 11 bases and 15 bases, there was a span of 35 bases. This clonotype was observed a few times. The sequence was collected from a human donor in good health. J is TRBJ2-6 and V is TRBV23-1; TRBD1 or TRBD2 may be the D gene (8 bases each). TRBV23-1 is an ORF; its function is uncertain. CDR3 residues: CAGDGQGTSGVVIALTF. In DNA, the CDR3 is TGCGCCGGCGATGGACAGGGAACTAGCGGAGTGGTTATTGCCCTGACTTTC.